The 30 T cell receptor beta chains given below trace back to one sample, sequenced in a study of radiation and T cells in renal cell carcinoma. Specified time point: baseline pretreatment blood. The treatment is: 15 Gy SBRT to primary tumor, nephrectomy 4 weeks later. The method was immunoSEQ multiplex PCR; TCRdb's version includes in-frame clones alone and lacks a portion of them. The table includes 100,000 to 150,000 clones, approximately 78% detected once. The sequencing here drew on blood, taken from a patient whose treatment included radiotherapy and nephrectomy. These receptors were taken from a woman aged 60-75 years with renal cell carcinoma.

The V call is TRBV6-1, the J call TRBJ2-2; no reliable D call. V was shortened by 1 base and J by 4 bases, with 13 bases between the two germline ends. Germline V CDR1 and CDR2: MNHNS, SASEGT. CDR3 size: 16 residues. CDR3 nucleotide sequence: TGTGCCAGCAGTGAAGTTCCAGTCGACCCCACCGGGGAGCTGTTTTTT. Protein product: CASSEVPVDPTGELFF.

The chain carries TRBV5-4 and TRBJ2-5; TRBD2 agrees at 8 bases. Germline trimming cut 2 bases from V and 5 bases from J; bases unmatched to any gene: 5. This CDR3 has 14 amino acids. Germline loops: CDR1 SGHNT, CDR2 YYREEE (reference sequence). For the CDR3, the DNA is TGTGCCAGCAGCTTAGCCAGCGGGGGTGAGACCCAGTACTTC. Its protein is CASSLASGGETQYF.

Remarks on this clone: The sample holds other DNA sequences that translate to the same CDR3. The chain couples TRBV5-1 to TRBJ1-3; D not certain. This CDR3 spans 15 amino acids. Germline V gene data show CDR1 as SGHRS and CDR2 as YFSETQ. V was pared by 0 bases and J by 0 bases, with 7 bases between. Here the CDR3 reads CASSLADLSGNTIYF. The CDR3 DNA is TGCGCCAGCAGCTTGGCCGACCTCTCTGGAAACACCATATATTTT.

The gene calls are TRBV9 and TRBJ1-5; no definite D call. CDR3 length equals 14 residues. Germline-derived CDR1 and CDR2 are SGDLS and YYNGEE. V was pared by 4 bases and J by 9 bases, with 17 bases between. As DNA, the CDR3 is TGTGCCAGCAGCCCTTGGACGGGGAGTGGGCCCCAGCATTTT. Encoded protein: CASSPWTGSGPQHF.

V gene TRBV6-1 combines with J gene TRBJ1-1; no clear D gene. Germline V CDR1 and CDR2: MNHNS, SASEGT. This CDR3 is built from 13 residues. The ends were cut back, 5 bases at V and 1 base at J, with 8 bases in the middle. The CDR3 region is CASSPGRNTEAFF. The DNA for the CDR3 is TGTGCCAGCAGTCCGGGGAGGAACACTGAAGCTTTCTTT.

This chain uses TRBV28 with TRBJ1-3, with 7 bases lining up with TRBD1. The CDR3 is 18 amino acids. V lost 4 bases, J lost 2 bases, and 14 bases stayed unmatched. Germline V lookup: CDR1 MDHEN, CDR2 SYDVKM. The CDR3 loop is CASSSMTGRWGPGNTIYF. CDR3 sequence (DNA): TGTGCCAGCAGTTCCATGACAGGGCGATGGGGACCTGGAAACACCATATATTTT.

The chain has TRBV6-5 and TRBJ2-2, with D hard to call. Germline CDR1 is MNHEY and CDR2 is SVGAGI. V dropped 6 bases and J dropped 0 bases, with 11 bases sitting between them. The CDR3 is 15 residues long. This chain's CDR3 is CASSFDTSNTGELFF. In nucleotides, the CDR3 is TGTGCCAGCAGCTTCGACACCTCGAACACCGGGGAGCTGTTTTTT.

This clone was observed a handful of times. The V and J genes are TRBV30 and TRBJ1-5; no firm D call. The germline V gene has CDR1 GTSNPN and CDR2 SVGIG (reference sequence). This CDR3 region has 13 residues. Trimming pared 2 bases from V and 0 bases from J, leaving 5 bases between. The CDR3 protein is CAWSIDSNQPQHF. In DNA form, the CDR3 reads TGTGCCTGGAGTATAGATAGCAATCAGCCCCAGCATTTT.

V usage is TRBV19 and J usage is TRBJ1-2, with 9 bases that match TRBD1. This CDR3 contains 14 residues. Trimming took 5 bases from V and 4 from J; bases not matched to a gene: 5. Germline CDR1 reads LNHDA; CDR2 reads SQIVND (reference sequence). DNA for the CDR3: TGTGCCAGTAGTCTTGACAGGGGGTTCTATGGCTACACCTTC. Amino acid sequence: CASSLDRGFYGYTF.

For this clone: At one of its ends the junction is not consistent with the germline gene, which may arise from a read error. V is TRBV9 and J is TRBJ2-3; D may correspond to TRBD1 or TRBD2 (5 bases each). Germline CDR1 SGDLS, CDR2 YYNGEE. This CDR3 has 15 residues. CDR3 nucleotides: TGTGCCAGCAGCGCAGGACGGGGCTTCACAAATACGCAGTATTTT. Protein: CASSAGRGFTNTQYF.

The J gene is TRBJ2-7, the V gene TRBV6-5; 8 nucleotides align to TRBD1. The CDR3 has 14 amino acids. Germline V gives CDR1 MNHEY, CDR2 SVGAGI. J was trimmed by 5 bases and V by 5 bases; bases with no gene match: 8. CDR3 protein: CASSTRTGRHEQYF. DNA of the CDR3: TGTGCCAGCAGTACCCGGACAGGGAGGCACGAGCAGTACTTC.

This clone is a singleton in its sample. Other DNA sequences within the sample encode an identical CDR3. The V gene is TRBV6-5, the J gene TRBJ2-1, with D tentatively TRBD1 (6 bases). The V gene's germline CDR1 is MNHEY and CDR2 SVGAGI. V was clipped by 5 bases and J by 4 bases, with 9 bases between them. The CDR3 loop spans 13 amino acids. CDR3 in amino acids: CASSLGQYNEQFF. The DNA of the CDR3 is TGTGCCAGCAGTCTAGGACAGTACAATGAGCAGTTCTTC.

The J gene is TRBJ2-2, the V gene TRBV7-9, with TRBD1 matching over 9 bases. Germline assignment: CDR1 SEHNR and CDR2 FQNEAQ (reference sequence). The ends lost 4 bases at V and 5 bases at J; junction bases unmatched: 2. The CDR3 has 14 residues. The CDR3 coding sequence is TGTGCCAGCAGCTCGACAGGGGGGACCGGGGAGCTGTTTTTT. It specifies CASSSTGGTGELFF.

The V call is TRBV6-6, the J call TRBJ1-6; 8 bases map to TRBD1. CDR1 and CDR2 (germline): MNHNY, SVGAGI (reference sequence). V lost 9 bases, J lost 7 bases, and 5 bases stayed unmatched. There are 13 residues in the CDR3. CDR3 loop: CASGTGHNSPLHF. The CDR3 region has the DNA TGTGCCAGTGGGACAGGCCACAATTCACCCCTCCACTTT.

The chain has TRBV5-5 and TRBJ1-2; the match to TRBD1 covers 7 bases. Unmatched junction bases numbered 13, after V lost 6 bases and J lost 8 bases. The CDR3 extends over 14 amino acids. Per germline, CDR1 SGHKS and CDR2 YYEKEE (reference sequence). The CDR3 here is CASTRDREAWGYTF. CDR3 DNA sequence: TGTGCCAGCACCCGTGACAGGGAGGCTTGGGGCTACACCTTC.

The rearrangement joins TRBV29-1 to TRBJ2-1, with D maybe TRBD2 (6 bases). The CDR3 has 12 amino acids. Germline loops: CDR1 SQVTM, CDR2 ANQGSEA. V lost 4 bases and J 3 bases, leaving 7 bases between the germline ends. CDR3 residues: CSVAGDYNEQFF. In nucleotides, the CDR3 is TGCAGCGTTGCGGGGGACTACAATGAGCAGTTCTTC.

J is TRBJ2-1 and V is TRBV7-2; the match to TRBD1 covers 10 bases. V shed 5 bases, J shed 7 bases, and the junction held 8 bases outside the gene matches. Germline V gene lookup returns CDR1 SGHTA and CDR2 FQGNSA. The CDR3 covers 15 residues. The CDR3, as DNA: TGTGCCAGCAGCCTAGGGGGGACAGGGGTGAATGAGCAGTTCTTC. Its translation: CASSLGGTGVNEQFF.

The V gene is TRBV28, the J gene TRBJ2-7; 14 positions match TRBD2. Per the germline V gene, CDR1 is MDHEN and CDR2 is SYDVKM. Germline trimming cut 6 bases from V and 4 bases from J; bases unmatched to any gene: 2. This CDR3 has 14 amino acids. CDR3 nucleotide sequence: TGTGCCAGCAGAAGGACTAGCGGGAGGTACGAGCAGTACTTC. Protein product: CASRRTSGRYEQYF.

This chain uses TRBV5-1 with TRBJ2-7; TRBD2 matches at 9 bases. The J segment lost 0 bases and the V segment lost 3 bases, leaving 4 bases of the junction unmatched. This CDR3 comprises 15 residues. The germline V gene has CDR1 SGHRS and CDR2 YFSETQ. This CDR3 is CASSSTSGDSYEQYF. For the CDR3, the DNA is TGCGCCAGCAGCTCGACTAGCGGTGACTCCTACGAGCAGTACTTC.

This clone turned up a few times. The chain employs TRBV14 and TRBJ1-3; D remains unclear. The CDR3 loop spans 15 amino acids. Germline values: CDR1 SGHDN, CDR2 FVKESK. V shed 0 bases and J shed 0 bases, with 6 bases lying between them. The CDR3 loop reads CASSQDRDSGNTIYF. Here the CDR3 DNA reads TGTGCCAGCAGCCAAGATCGGGACTCTGGAAACACCATATATTTT.

The rearrangement uses TRBV9 and TRBJ2-1; TRBD2 matches at 7 bases. Germline CDR1 SGDLS, CDR2 YYNGEE. This CDR3 is built from 14 residues. Trimming cost V 0 bases and J 9 bases; bases outside gene matches: 6. As DNA, the CDR3 is TGTGCCAGCAGCGTAGGGCAGGGAGGGAGTGAGCAGTTCTTC. The encoded protein is CASSVGQGGSEQFF.

This chain links TRBV9 with TRBJ2-7; 7 bases fit TRBD2. Germline-derived CDR1 and CDR2 are SGDLS and YYNGEE. The CDR3 has 14 amino acids. V trimming: 4 bases; J trimming: 2 bases; junction bases outside the gene matches: 6. The CDR3 sequence is CASSPPGLAYEQYF. The CDR3 nucleotides read TGTGCCAGCAGCCCACCCGGACTAGCCTACGAGCAGTACTTC.

V usage is TRBV29-1 and J usage is TRBJ2-4; TRBD2 agrees at 7 bases. The CDR3 runs to 19 residues. The germline CDR1 and CDR2 sequences are SQVTM and ANQGSEA. After removal of 3 bases from V and 0 bases from J, the junction contained 17 bases not matched to a gene. Here the CDR3 reads CSVDVVALRRGLAKNIQYF. For the CDR3, the DNA is TGCAGCGTTGACGTTGTAGCTCTACGGCGGGGGTTAGCCAAAAACATTCAGTACTTC. The whole variable domain, remainder taken from reference TRBV29-1 and TRBJ2-4, is SAVISQKPSRDICQRGTSLTIQCQVDSQVTMMFWYRQQPGQSLTLIATANQGSEATYESGFVIDKFPISRPNLTFSTLTVSNMSPEDSSIYLCSVDVVALRRGLAKNIQYFGAGTRLSVL.

J is TRBJ2-3 and V is TRBV28, with D perhaps being TRBD1 or TRBD2 (5 bases each). Germline CDR1 and CDR2: MDHEN and SYDVKM. Trimming shortened V by 3 bases and J by 5 bases, and 18 bases separated the two germline ends. The length of the CDR3 is 16 residues. The CDR3 DNA reads as TGTGCCAGCAGTTTGGGGCCCAACCTGGGACGAGATACGCAGTATTTT. Residues: CASSLGPNLGRDTQYF.

The chain recombines TRBV5-1 with TRBJ1-6, with D possibly matching TRBD1 (6 bases). This CDR3 is 15 amino acids long. CDR1 and CDR2 (germline): SGHRS, YFSETQ. V was trimmed by 0 bases and J by 8 bases, leaving 12 bases between them. CDR3 in DNA: TGCGCCAGCAGCTTGGATGCGGGGGGCTATTCACCCCTCCACTTT. Its translation is CASSLDAGGYSPLHF.

Only one count was recorded for this clone. This chain joins TRBV20-1 and TRBJ1-2; D gene unclear. The CDR3 totals 11 residues. CDR1 is DFQATT, CDR2 SNEGSKA, per germline (reference sequence). V lost 0 bases, J lost 6 bases, and 5 bases lay in between. The CDR3 DNA sequence: TGCAGTGCTAGAGATCCCAATGGCTACACCTTC. It translates to CSARDPNGYTF.

The CDR3 DNA follows: TGTGCCAGCAGCAGAGGTTCGGGCAAGGGTCCCCTCCACTTT. Its translation is CASSRGSGKGPLHF. This chain uses TRBV9 with TRBJ1-6; no clear D. Between the trimmed V and J ends, which lost 4 bases and 13 bases, there was a span of 18 bases. This CDR3 spans 14 amino acids. Germline V gene data show CDR1 as SGDLS and CDR2 as YYNGEE.

This clone showed up just once. V and J are TRBV14 and TRBJ1-1; tentatively, D is TRBD1 (6 bases). Germline loops: CDR1 SGHDN, CDR2 FVKESK. The CDR3 covers 15 residues. Trimming shortened V by 1 base and J by 4 bases, and 13 bases separated the two germline ends. CDR3 loop: CASSQAYGGPTEAFF. In DNA, the CDR3 is TGTGCCAGCAGCCAAGCTTACGGGGGGCCCACTGAAGCTTTCTTT.

V and J are TRBV29-1 and TRBJ1-1; D ambiguous. V gave up 3 bases and J gave up 4 bases, with 9 bases separating them. Germline loops: CDR1 SQVTM, CDR2 ANQGSEA. The CDR3 is 12 amino acids. CDR3 bases: TGCAGCGTTGAGCGAGGGCGCACTGAAGCTTTCTTT. Its protein is CSVERGRTEAFF.

This clone was picked up a small number of times. The rearrangement joins TRBV2 to TRBJ1-5; no reliable D call. The germline gives CDR1 SNHLY, CDR2 FYNNEI. V shed 3 bases and J shed 3 bases, with 6 bases lying between them. The CDR3 is 13 amino acids. CDR3 bases: TGTGCCAGCAGTGACAGTCCCAATCAGCCCCAGCATTTT. Translated, it gives CASSDSPNQPQHF.